This T cell receptor beta chain was captured in a study of blood T cell repertoires in COVID-19. Study context: PBMCs, B-cell-depleted T cells, or T cells provided the cDNA or gDNA that made up the material.

Produced via immunoSEQ multiplex PCR; TCRdb's table is partial and in-frame only. The data contain 45,000 to 55,000 clones, about 90% of them singletons. The TCR sequence derives from a human donor in a cohort sampled during active COVID-19. Sequenced input: peripheral blood.

CDR3 sequence: CASISQRVKQFF. The CDR3 bases are TGTGCCAGCATCTCCCAGCGGGTAAAGCAGTTCTTC. This chain uses TRBV2 with TRBJ2-1, with a tentative D call TRBD2 (6 bases). V was trimmed by 7 bases and J by 11 bases, leaving 15 bases between them. The germline V gene encodes CDR1 SNHLY and CDR2 FYNNEI. The CDR3 length is 12 residues.